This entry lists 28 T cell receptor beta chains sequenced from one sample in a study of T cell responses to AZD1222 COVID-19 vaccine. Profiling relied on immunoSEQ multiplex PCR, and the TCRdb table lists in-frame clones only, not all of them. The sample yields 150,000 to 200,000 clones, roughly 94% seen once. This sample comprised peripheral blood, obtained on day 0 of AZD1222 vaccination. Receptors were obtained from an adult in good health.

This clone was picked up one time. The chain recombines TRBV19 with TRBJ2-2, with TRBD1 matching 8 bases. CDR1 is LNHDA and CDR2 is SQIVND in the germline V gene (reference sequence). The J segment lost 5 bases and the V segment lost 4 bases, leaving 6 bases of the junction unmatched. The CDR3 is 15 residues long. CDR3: CASSTSGGRTGELFF. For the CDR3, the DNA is TGTGCCAGTAGTACATCAGGGGGCAGGACCGGGGAGCTGTTTTTT.

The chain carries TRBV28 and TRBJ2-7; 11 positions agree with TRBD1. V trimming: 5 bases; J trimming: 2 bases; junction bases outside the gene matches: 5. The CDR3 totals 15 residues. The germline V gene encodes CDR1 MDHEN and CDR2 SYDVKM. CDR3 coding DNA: TGTGCCAGCAGTCGACCGGGACAGGGGGCCTACGAGCAGTACTTC. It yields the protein CASSRPGQGAYEQYF. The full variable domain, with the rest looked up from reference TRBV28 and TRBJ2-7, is DVKVTQSSRYLVKRTGEKVFLECVQDMDHENMFWYRQDPGLGLRLIYFSYDVKMKEKGDIPEGYSVSREKKERFSLILESASTNQTSMYLCASSRPGQGAYEQYFGPGTRLTVT.

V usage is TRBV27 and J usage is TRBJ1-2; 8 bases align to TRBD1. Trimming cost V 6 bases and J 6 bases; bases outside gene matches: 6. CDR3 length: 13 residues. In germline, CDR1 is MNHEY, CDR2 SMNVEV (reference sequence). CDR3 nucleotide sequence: TGTGCCAGCAGCCCCAGGGGGCTGGATGGCTACACCTTC. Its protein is CASSPRGLDGYTF.

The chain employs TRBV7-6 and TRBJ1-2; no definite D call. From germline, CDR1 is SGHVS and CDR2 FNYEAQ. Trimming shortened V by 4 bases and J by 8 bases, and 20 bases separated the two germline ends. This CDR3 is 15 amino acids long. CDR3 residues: CASSSNPPDLTGYTF. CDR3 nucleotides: TGTGCCAGCAGCTCGAACCCCCCCGACTTGACAGGCTACACCTTC.

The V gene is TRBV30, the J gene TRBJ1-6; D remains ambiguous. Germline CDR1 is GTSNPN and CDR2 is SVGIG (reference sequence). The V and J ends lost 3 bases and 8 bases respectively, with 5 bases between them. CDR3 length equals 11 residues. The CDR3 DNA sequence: TGTGCCTGGAGACTCGATTCACCCCTCCACTTT. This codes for CAWRLDSPLHF.

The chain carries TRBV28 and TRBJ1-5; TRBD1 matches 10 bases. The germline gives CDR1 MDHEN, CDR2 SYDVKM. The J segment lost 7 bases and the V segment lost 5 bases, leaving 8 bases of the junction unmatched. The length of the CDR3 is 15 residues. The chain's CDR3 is CASSTPGQGPQPQHF. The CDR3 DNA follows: TGTGCCAGCAGTACCCCGGGACAGGGGCCCCAGCCCCAGCATTTT.

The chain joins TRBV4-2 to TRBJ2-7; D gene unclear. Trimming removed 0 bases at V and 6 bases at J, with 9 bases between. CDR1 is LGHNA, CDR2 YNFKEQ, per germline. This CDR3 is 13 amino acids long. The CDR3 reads CASSQEYGSEQYF. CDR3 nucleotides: TGTGCCAGCAGCCAAGAGTACGGTTCCGAGCAGTACTTC.

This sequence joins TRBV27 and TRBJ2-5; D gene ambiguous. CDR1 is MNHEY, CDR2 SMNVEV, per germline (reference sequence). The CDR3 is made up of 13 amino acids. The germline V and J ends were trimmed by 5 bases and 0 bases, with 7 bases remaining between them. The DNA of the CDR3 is TGTGCCAGCAGTCGTCAGCACCAAGAGACCCAGTACTTC. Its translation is CASSRQHQETQYF.

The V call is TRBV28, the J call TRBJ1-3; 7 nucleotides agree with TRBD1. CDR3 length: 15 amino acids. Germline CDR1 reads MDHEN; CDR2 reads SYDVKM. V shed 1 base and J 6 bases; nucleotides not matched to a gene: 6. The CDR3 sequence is CASSLSHRGLNTIYF. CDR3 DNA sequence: TGTGCCAGCAGTTTATCGCACAGGGGCCTAAACACCATATATTTT. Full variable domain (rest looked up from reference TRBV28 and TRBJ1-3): DVKVTQSSRYLVKRTGEKVFLECVQDMDHENMFWYRQDPGLGLRLIYFSYDVKMKEKGDIPEGYSVSREKKERFSLILESASTNQTSMYLCASSLSHRGLNTIYFGEGSWLTVV.

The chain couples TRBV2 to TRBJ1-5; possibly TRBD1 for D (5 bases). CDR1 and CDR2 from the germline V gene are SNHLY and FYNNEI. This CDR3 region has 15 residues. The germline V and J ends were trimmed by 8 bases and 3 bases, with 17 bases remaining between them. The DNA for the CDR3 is TGTGCCAGCGGACGGGGGGTGATCCCCAATCAGCCCCAGCATTTT. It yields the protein CASGRGVIPNQPQHF. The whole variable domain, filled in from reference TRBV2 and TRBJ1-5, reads EPEVTQTPSHQVTQMGQEVILRCVPISNHLYFYWYRQILGQKVEFLVSFYNNEISEKSEIFDDQFSVERPDGSNFTLKIRSTKLEDSAMYFCASGRGVIPNQPQHFGDGTRLSIL.

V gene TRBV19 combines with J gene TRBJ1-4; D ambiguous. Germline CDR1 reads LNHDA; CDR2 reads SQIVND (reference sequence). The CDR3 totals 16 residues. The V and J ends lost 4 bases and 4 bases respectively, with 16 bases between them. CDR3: CASSTLGRQLNEKLFF. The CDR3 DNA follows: TGTGCCAGTAGTACTCTCGGCAGGCAGCTTAATGAAAAACTGTTTTTT.

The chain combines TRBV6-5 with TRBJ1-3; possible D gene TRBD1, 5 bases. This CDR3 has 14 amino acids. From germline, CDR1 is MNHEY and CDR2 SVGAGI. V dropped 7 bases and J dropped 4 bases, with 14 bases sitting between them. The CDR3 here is CASIIGHSGNTIYF. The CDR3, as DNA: TGTGCCAGCATCATCGGACATTCGGGAAACACCATATATTTT.

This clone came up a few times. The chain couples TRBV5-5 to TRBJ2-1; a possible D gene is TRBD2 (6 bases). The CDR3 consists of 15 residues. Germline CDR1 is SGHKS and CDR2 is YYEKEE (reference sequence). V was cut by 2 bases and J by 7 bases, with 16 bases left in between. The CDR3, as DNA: TGTGCCAGCAGCTTTAGAGGACTAACTCTGAATGAGCAGTTCTTC. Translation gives CASSFRGLTLNEQFF.

CDR3 amino acids: CASSLGRGQGYEQYF. The CDR3 DNA reads TGTGCCAGCAGCTTAGGGAGGGGACAGGGCTACGAGCAGTACTTC. The chain combines TRBV11-2 with TRBJ2-7; TRBD1 agrees at 9 bases. CDR3 length equals 15 residues. The V and J ends lost 1 base and 3 bases, in that order; junction bases with no gene match: 4. Germline lookup yields CDR1 SGHAT and CDR2 FQNNGV.

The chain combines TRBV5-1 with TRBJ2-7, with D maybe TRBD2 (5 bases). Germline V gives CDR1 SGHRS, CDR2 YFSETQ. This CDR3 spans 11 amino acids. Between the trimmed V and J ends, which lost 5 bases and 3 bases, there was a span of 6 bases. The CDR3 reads CASREGYEQYF. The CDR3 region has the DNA TGCGCCAGCAGAGAGGGCTACGAGCAGTACTTC. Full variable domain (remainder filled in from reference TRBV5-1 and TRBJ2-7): KAGVTQTPRYLIKTRGQQVTLSCSPISGHRSVSWYQQTPGQGLQFLFEYFSETQRNKGNFPGRFSGRQFSNSRSEMNVSTLELGDSALYLCASREGYEQYFGPGTRLTVT.

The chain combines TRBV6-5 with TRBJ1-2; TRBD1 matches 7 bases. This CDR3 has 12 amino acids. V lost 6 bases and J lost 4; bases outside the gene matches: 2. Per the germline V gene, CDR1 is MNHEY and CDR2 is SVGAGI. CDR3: CASSGTAYGYTF. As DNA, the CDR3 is TGTGCCAGCAGCGGGACAGCCTATGGCTACACCTTC.

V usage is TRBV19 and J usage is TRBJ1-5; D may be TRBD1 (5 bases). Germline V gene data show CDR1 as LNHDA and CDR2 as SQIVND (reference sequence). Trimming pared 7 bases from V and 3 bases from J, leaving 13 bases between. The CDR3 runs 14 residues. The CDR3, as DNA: TGTGCCAGTACGGCCAGGGTTTCCAATCAGCCCCAGCATTTT. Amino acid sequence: CASTARVSNQPQHF.

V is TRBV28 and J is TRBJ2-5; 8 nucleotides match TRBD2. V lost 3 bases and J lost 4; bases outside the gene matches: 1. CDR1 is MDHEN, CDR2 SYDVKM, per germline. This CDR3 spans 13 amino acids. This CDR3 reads CASSLAGGETQYF. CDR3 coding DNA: TGTGCCAGCAGTTTGGCGGGGGGAGAGACCCAGTACTTC.

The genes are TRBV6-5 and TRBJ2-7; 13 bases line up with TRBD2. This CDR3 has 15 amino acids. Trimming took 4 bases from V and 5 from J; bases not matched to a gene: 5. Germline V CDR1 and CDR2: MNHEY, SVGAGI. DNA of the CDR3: TGTGCCAGCAGTTGGACTAGCGGGAGTGCAGACGAGCAGTACTTC. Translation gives CASSWTSGSADEQYF.

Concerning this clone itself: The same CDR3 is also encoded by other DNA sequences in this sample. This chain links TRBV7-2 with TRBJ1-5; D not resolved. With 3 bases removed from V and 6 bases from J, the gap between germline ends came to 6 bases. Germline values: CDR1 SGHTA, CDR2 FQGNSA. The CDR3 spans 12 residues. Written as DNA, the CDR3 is TGTGCCAGCAGCTTGATGGGTCAGCCCCAGCATTTT. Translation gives CASSLMGQPQHF.

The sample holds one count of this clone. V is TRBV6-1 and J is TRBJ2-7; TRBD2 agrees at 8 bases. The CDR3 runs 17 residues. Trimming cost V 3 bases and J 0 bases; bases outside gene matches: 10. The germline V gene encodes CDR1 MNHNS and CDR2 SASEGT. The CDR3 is CASSDYAGGPSSYEQYF. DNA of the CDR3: TGTGCCAGCAGTGATTATGCGGGAGGACCCTCCTCCTACGAGCAGTACTTC.

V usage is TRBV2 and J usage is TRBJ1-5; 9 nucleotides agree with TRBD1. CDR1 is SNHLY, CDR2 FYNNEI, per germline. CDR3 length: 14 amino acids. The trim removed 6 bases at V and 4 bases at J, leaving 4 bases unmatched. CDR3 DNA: TGTGCCAGCAGGGGGACAGGGCAGAATCAGCCCCAGCATTTT. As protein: CASRGTGQNQPQHF.

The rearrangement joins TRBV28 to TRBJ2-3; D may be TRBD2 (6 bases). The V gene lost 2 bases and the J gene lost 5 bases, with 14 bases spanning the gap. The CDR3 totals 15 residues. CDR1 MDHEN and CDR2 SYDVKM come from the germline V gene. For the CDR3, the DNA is TGTGCCAGCAGTTTAGGTGGGAGGAAGATAGATACGCAGTATTTT. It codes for CASSLGGRKIDTQYF.

Here the CDR3 reads CASSQLTATNEKLFF. The CDR3 coding sequence is TGCGCCAGCAGCCAGTTGACAGCAACTAATGAAAAACTGTTTTTT. This chain connects TRBV4-1 to TRBJ1-4; possible D gene TRBD1, 5 bases. V lost 3 bases and J 0 bases, leaving 8 bases between the germline ends. This CDR3 comprises 15 residues. Germline V CDR1 and CDR2: MGHRA, YSYEKL.

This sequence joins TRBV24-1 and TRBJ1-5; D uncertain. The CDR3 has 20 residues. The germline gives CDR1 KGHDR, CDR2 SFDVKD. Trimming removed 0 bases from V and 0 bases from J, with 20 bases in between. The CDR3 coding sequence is TGTGCCACCAGTGATTTGCAAATCGGGCAGCGACATTATAGCAATCAGCCCCAGCATTTT. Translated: CATSDLQIGQRHYSNQPQHF.

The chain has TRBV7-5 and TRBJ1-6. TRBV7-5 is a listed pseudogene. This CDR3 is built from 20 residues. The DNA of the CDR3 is TGTGTCAGAAGCGTCGGTGGGGAGAGAATGGGAAATCAATATAATTCACCCCTCCACTTT. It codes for CVRSVGGERMGNQYNSPLHF.

The chain's CDR3 is CASSPSRTDLNTEAFF. The CDR3 region has the DNA TGTGCCAGCAGTCCTTCCAGGACAGACCTGAACACTGAAGCTTTCTTT. V and J are TRBV2 and TRBJ1-1; TRBD1 is a possible D gene (6 bases). Germline V lookup: CDR1 SNHLY, CDR2 FYNNEI. The CDR3 has 16 amino acids. Deletions cut 5 bases from V and 0 bases from J, with 16 bases between.

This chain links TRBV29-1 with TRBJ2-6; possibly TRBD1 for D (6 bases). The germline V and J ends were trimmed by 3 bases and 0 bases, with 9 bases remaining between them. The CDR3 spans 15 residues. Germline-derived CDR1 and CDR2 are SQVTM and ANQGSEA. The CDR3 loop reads CSVEDRDSGANVLTF. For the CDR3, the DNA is TGCAGCGTTGAGGACAGAGACTCTGGGGCCAACGTCCTGACTTTC.